Listed here are 10 T cell receptor beta chains from one sample, sequenced in a study of sequential checkpoint blockade in melanoma. Sequencing used immunoSEQ multiplex PCR; TCRdb keeps in-frame clones, though not all of them. Of more than 2,000 clones listed, 20% to 25% are singletons. The treatment here: randomized to nivolumab then ipilimumab (arm A) or the reverse (arm B). This specimen consisted of tumor tissue (inferred from file names), obtained from a patient given nivolumab and ipilimumab in sequence. These receptors were obtained from a human donor with melanoma.

This chain joins TRBV12-5 and TRBJ1-2; D gene ambiguous. The CDR3 covers 13 residues. CDR1 is LGHNT, CDR2 FRNRAP, per germline. CDR3 loop: CASTRGSYYGYTF. CDR3 coding DNA: TGTGCCAGCACCCGCGGCAGCTACTATGGCTACACCTTC.

By frequency in the sample, this clone is medium-sized (0.01 to 0.1%). The chain recombines TRBV11-3 with TRBJ2-7; no firm D call. The germline gives CDR1 SGHNT, CDR2 YENEEA. The CDR3 is 14 amino acids. Trimming stripped 5 bases from V and 0 bases from J, with 11 bases between. CDR3 sequence: CASSPGRFSYEQYF. The CDR3 DNA follows: TGTGCCAGCAGCCCAGGACGGTTCTCCTACGAGCAGTACTTC.

This chain connects TRBV28 to TRBJ2-7; the match to TRBD2 covers 13 bases. CDR3 length: 16 residues. Germline V gene sequence: CDR1 MDHEN, CDR2 SYDVKM. The ends lost 5 bases at V and 4 bases at J; junction bases unmatched: 8. The CDR3 DNA follows: TGTGCCAGCAGTCTAGTTACTAGCGGGAGGGGATACGAGCAGTACTTC. Translation: CASSLVTSGRGYEQYF.

This clone was seen more than once but under ten times. The chain couples TRBV9 to TRBJ1-1; no firm D call. This CDR3 is built from 12 residues. Germline V gene sequence: CDR1 SGDLS, CDR2 YYNGEE. V was pared by 7 bases and J by 2 bases, with 9 bases between. The CDR3 region has the DNA TGTGCCAGCTGGCGGATAAACACTGAAGCTTTCTTT. Its protein product is CASWRINTEAFF.

V gene TRBV5-1 combines with J gene TRBJ2-1; maybe TRBD2 (6 bases). Deletions cut 1 base from V and 5 bases from J, with 19 bases between. CDR3 length: 17 residues. Germline-derived CDR1 and CDR2 are SGHRS and YFSETQ. CDR3 protein: CASSLSVVASADNEQFF. DNA for the CDR3: TGCGCCAGCAGCTTGTCGGTAGTGGCTAGCGCGGACAATGAGCAGTTCTTC.

This clone was counted between two and nine times. The J gene is TRBJ2-1, the V gene TRBV6-7; D not resolved. TRBV6-7 qualifies as an ORF whose function is uncertain. V was trimmed by 0 bases and J by 0 bases, leaving 24 bases between them. The CDR3 contains 21 residues. CDR3: CASSYSKPNIGRYSSYNEQFF. The CDR3 region has the DNA TGTGCCAGCAGTTACTCGAAGCCAAACATTGGACGCTACAGCTCCTACAATGAGCAGTTCTTC.

This chain connects TRBV25-1 to TRBJ2-3; D is undetermined. The CDR3 contains 15 residues. Trimming removed 3 bases from V and 2 bases from J, with 12 bases in between. Germline CDR1 and CDR2: MGHDK and SYGVNS. The CDR3 bases are TGTGCCAGCAGTGATCCCTCCCGACTCACAGATACGCAGTATTTT. As protein: CASSDPSRLTDTQYF. Supplemented by reference TRBV25-1 and TRBJ2-3, the full variable domain reads EADIYQTPRYLVIGTGKKITLECSQTMGHDKMYWYQQDPGMELHLIHYSYGVNSTEKGDLSSESTVSRIRTEHFPLTLESARPSHTSQYLCASSDPSRLTDTQYFGPGTRLTVL.

V is TRBV14 and J is TRBJ2-4, with TRBD1 as a possible D gene (5 bases). Germline loops: CDR1 SGHDN, CDR2 FVKESK. The V end lost 3 bases, the J end lost 4 bases, and 19 bases lay between the germline ends. The CDR3 is 17 residues long. The CDR3 DNA reads as TGTGCCAGCAGCCAGGGTTTTAGGGGAAGGATTAAAAACATTCAGTACTTC. Translating it yields CASSQGFRGRIKNIQYF. Using reference TRBV14 and TRBJ2-4 for the parts outside the CDR3, the full variable domain is EAGVTQFPSHSVIEKGQTVTLRCDPISGHDNLYWYRRVMGKEIKFLLHFVKESKQDESGMPNNRFLAERTGGTYSTLKVQPAELEDSGVYFCASSQGFRGRIKNIQYFGAGTRLSVL.

J is TRBJ1-1 and V is TRBV5-1, with a weak D call TRBD1 (5 bases). This CDR3 has 16 residues. CDR1 and CDR2 from the germline V gene are SGHRS and YFSETQ. V was clipped by 3 bases and J by 1 base, with 16 bases between them. This CDR3 reads CASSSGISGTNTEAFF. CDR3 nucleotides: TGCGCCAGCAGCTCGGGGATTTCGGGGACGAACACTGAAGCTTTCTTT.

The chain uses TRBV29-1 and TRBJ2-7, with 8 bases lining up with TRBD1. The J segment lost 5 bases and the V segment lost 3 bases, leaving 6 bases of the junction unmatched. Germline-derived CDR1 and CDR2 are SQVTM and ANQGSEA. The CDR3 spans 13 residues. In DNA, the CDR3 is TGCAGCGTTGAGGTAGGACAGGGACACGAGCAGTACTTC. It specifies CSVEVGQGHEQYF.